The 19 T cell receptor beta chains below come from one sample, sequenced in a study of lymphopenia after photon versus proton radiotherapy. Sequenced by immunoSEQ multiplex PCR; TCRdb stores in-frame clones only, minus some. The data show around 15,000 clones, with 70% to 90% seen just once and approximately 50% held by the top ten. This specimen consisted of peripheral blood, obtained from a patient treated with proton-based radiotherapy. These receptors were collected from a woman aged 55-70 years with cholangiocarcinoma. Some clones in this sample may be carry-over from other donors' samples.

The J gene is TRBJ2-1, the V gene TRBV6-5, with 7 bases fitting TRBD2. The V segment lost 2 bases and the J segment 9 bases; nucleotides outside the gene matches: 10. Germline V gene sequence: CDR1 MNHEY, CDR2 SVGAGI. The CDR3 has 15 amino acids. In nucleotides, the CDR3 is TGTGCCAGCAGTTACCGGGGCGGGAGTCTGAGTGAGCAGTTCTTC. Translating it yields CASSYRGGSLSEQFF.

The rearrangement uses TRBV7-8 and TRBJ2-2; 7 nucleotides line up with TRBD2. Germline CDR1 SGHVS, CDR2 FQNEAQ. The CDR3 loop spans 18 amino acids. With 1 base clipped from V and 1 base from J, the junction kept 9 bases outside the gene matches. CDR3 region: CASSLDPNSGWNTGELFF. Written as DNA, the CDR3 is TGTGCCAGCAGCTTAGACCCTAATAGCGGGTGGAACACCGGGGAGCTGTTTTTT.

The chain employs TRBV14 and TRBJ1-4; D is perhaps TRBD1 (5 bases). Per the germline V gene, CDR1 is SGHDN and CDR2 is FVKESK. This CDR3 comprises 13 residues. V lost 7 bases to trimming and J lost 5 bases, with 11 bases between them. The CDR3 nucleotides read TGTGCCAGCACCGGACACCTGAATGAAAAACTGTTTTTT. It encodes CASTGHLNEKLFF.

This chain joins TRBV20-1 and TRBJ1-2; D gene unclear. Germline CDR1 reads DFQATT; CDR2 reads SNEGSKA (reference sequence). V was clipped by 4 bases and J by 9 bases, with 9 bases between them. The CDR3 runs to 10 residues. CDR3 residues: CSANPPRYTF. CDR3 nucleotide sequence: TGCAGTGCTAATCCCCCACGCTACACCTTC.

The chain employs TRBV11-3 and TRBJ2-3; D call uncertain. Germline V gene data show CDR1 as SGHNT and CDR2 as YENEEA. V was shortened by 6 bases and J by 2 bases, with 9 bases between the two germline ends. The CDR3 spans 13 residues. CDR3 coding DNA: TGTGCCAGCAGTCCCGGGTACACAGATACGCAGTATTTT. Translated, it gives CASSPGYTDTQYF. The complete variable domain, with remaining parts taken from reference TRBV11-3 and TRBJ2-3, reads EAGVVQSPRYKIIEKKQPVAFWCNPISGHNTLYWYLQNLGQGPELLIRYENEEAVDDSQLPKDRFSAERLKGVDSTLKIQPAELGDSAVYLCASSPGYTDTQYFGPGTRLTVL.

CDR3: CASSPSNNEQFF. The CDR3, as DNA: TGTGCCAGCAGCCCGTCAAACAATGAGCAGTTCTTC. The chain uses TRBV14 and TRBJ2-1; D unresolved. The CDR3 loop spans 12 amino acids. V was pared by 4 bases and J by 5 bases, with 6 bases between. Germline-derived CDR1 and CDR2 are SGHDN and FVKESK.

The chain recombines TRBV30 with TRBJ1-1; perhaps TRBD1 as D (6 bases). The CDR3 runs to 13 residues. V shed 3 bases and J shed 7 bases, with 15 bases lying between them. CDR1 is GTSNPN, CDR2 SVGIG, per germline (reference sequence). CDR3 sequence: CAWSRQALLEAFF. CDR3 DNA: TGTGCCTGGAGCCGACAGGCCTTACTTGAAGCTTTCTTT.

The chain uses TRBV11-3 and TRBJ2-1, with unresolved D. The CDR3 spans 14 residues. V shed 3 bases and J shed 2 bases, with 8 bases lying between them. Germline V gene lookup returns CDR1 SGHNT and CDR2 YENEEA. CDR3 protein: CASSFGGAYNEQFF. In DNA, the CDR3 is TGTGCCAGCAGCTTTGGTGGGGCCTACAATGAGCAGTTCTTC.

This clone was seen more than once but under ten times. The chain recombines TRBV5-1 with TRBJ1-4; 8 nucleotides align to TRBD1. CDR3 length equals 15 residues. The junction had 4 bases not matched to a gene; V was cut back by 3 bases and J by 3 bases. Germline V CDR1 and CDR2: SGHRS, YFSETQ. CDR3 nucleotides: TGCGCCAGCAGCTCAGGGGGCCCCCCTAATGAAAAACTGTTTTTT. Amino acid sequence: CASSSGGPPNEKLFF.

This sequence joins TRBV7-8 and TRBJ2-7; TRBD2 aligns across 7 bases. The CDR3 consists of 13 residues. Germline CDR1 reads SGHVS; CDR2 reads FQNEAQ. V dropped 5 bases and J dropped 3; count of bases not matched to a gene: 4. Here the CDR3 reads CASSISSGYEQYF. For the CDR3, the DNA is TGTGCCAGCAGCATCTCTAGCGGCTACGAGCAGTACTTC.

The V and J genes are TRBV4-1 and TRBJ2-3, with 11 bases identical to TRBD2. Trimming took 1 base from V and 2 from J; bases not matched to a gene: 8. The germline gives CDR1 MGHRA, CDR2 YSYEKL. The CDR3 length is 18 residues. The CDR3 DNA is TGCGCCAGCAGCCAAGCCTTACTAGCGGGAGAATCCACAGATACGCAGTATTTT. Amino acid sequence: CASSQALLAGESTDTQYF.

The rearrangement joins TRBV19 to TRBJ2-2, with D possibly matching TRBD1 (5 bases). The V end was cut by 9 bases, the J end by 6 bases, with 17 bases between. The length of the CDR3 is 14 residues. Germline-derived CDR1 and CDR2 are LNHDA and SQIVND (reference sequence). The CDR3: CASHSPWGPGELFF. As DNA, the CDR3 is TGTGCCAGCCACTCCCCGTGGGGCCCCGGGGAGCTGTTTTTT.

The chain couples TRBV4-3 to TRBJ2-6; unclear D gene. V was trimmed by 0 bases and J by 3 bases, leaving 12 bases between them. Per germline, CDR1 LGHNA and CDR2 YSLEER. CDR3 length equals 17 residues. The CDR3 DNA reads as TGCGCCAGCAGCCAAGATTTGGTCCTGGTTGGGGCCAACGTCCTGACTTTC. It yields the protein CASSQDLVLVGANVLTF.

The chain has TRBV29-1 and TRBJ1-1; D may be TRBD1 (5 bases). V was clipped by 3 bases and J by 5 bases, with 10 bases between them. Looked up from germline, CDR1 is SQVTM and CDR2 is ANQGSEA. CDR3 size: 12 residues. Here the CDR3 reads CSVDRGGTEAFF. The CDR3 bases are TGCAGCGTTGACCGGGGCGGAACTGAAGCTTTCTTT.

This rearrangement joins TRBV12-5 to TRBJ1-4; no clear D gene. The CDR3 runs to 13 residues. Germline V gene lookup returns CDR1 LGHNT and CDR2 FRNRAP. V lost 8 bases and J 3 bases, leaving 10 bases between the germline ends. The CDR3 here is CASSGSPNEKLFF. The CDR3 DNA sequence: TGTGCTAGTTCAGGCTCCCCTAATGAAAAACTGTTTTTT.

The V and J genes are TRBV5-4 and TRBJ2-1; 11 bases are shared with TRBD2. Germline assignment: CDR1 SGHNT and CDR2 YYREEE (reference sequence). J was trimmed by 4 bases and V by 0 bases; bases with no gene match: 3. CDR3 length equals 16 residues. As DNA, the CDR3 is TGTGCCAGCAGCTTGGGACTAGCGGGGAATTACAATGAGCAGTTCTTC. It encodes CASSLGLAGNYNEQFF.

This clone has a handful of counts. The chain carries TRBV5-6 and TRBJ1-5; D gene uncertain. This CDR3 is built from 15 residues. With 4 bases removed from V and 2 bases from J, the gap between germline ends came to 13 bases. Per the germline V gene, CDR1 is SGHDT and CDR2 is YYEEEE. The CDR3 loop reads CASSNRATGNQPQHF. The DNA for the CDR3 is TGTGCCAGCAGCAACCGGGCCACCGGCAATCAGCCCCAGCATTTT.

The CDR3 reads CASSSREGTLSNQPQHF. CDR3 DNA sequence: TGTGCCAGTAGTTCTCGGGAGGGAACCCTGAGCAATCAGCCCCAGCATTTT. The rearrangement links TRBV19 to TRBJ1-5; D call uncertain. V was trimmed by 5 bases and J by 1 base, leaving 18 bases between them. The CDR3 sequence is 17 residues long. Germline V gives CDR1 LNHDA, CDR2 SQIVND (reference sequence).

The chain links TRBV4-2 to TRBJ2-1; D unresolved. This CDR3 has 15 residues. The V gene's germline CDR1 is LGHNA and CDR2 YNFKEQ. The V and J ends lost 1 base and 3 bases respectively, with 10 bases between them. In nucleotides, the CDR3 is TGTGCCAGCAGCCAAGGTAGCAGGCTCTACAATGAGCAGTTCTTC. The encoded protein is CASSQGSRLYNEQFF.